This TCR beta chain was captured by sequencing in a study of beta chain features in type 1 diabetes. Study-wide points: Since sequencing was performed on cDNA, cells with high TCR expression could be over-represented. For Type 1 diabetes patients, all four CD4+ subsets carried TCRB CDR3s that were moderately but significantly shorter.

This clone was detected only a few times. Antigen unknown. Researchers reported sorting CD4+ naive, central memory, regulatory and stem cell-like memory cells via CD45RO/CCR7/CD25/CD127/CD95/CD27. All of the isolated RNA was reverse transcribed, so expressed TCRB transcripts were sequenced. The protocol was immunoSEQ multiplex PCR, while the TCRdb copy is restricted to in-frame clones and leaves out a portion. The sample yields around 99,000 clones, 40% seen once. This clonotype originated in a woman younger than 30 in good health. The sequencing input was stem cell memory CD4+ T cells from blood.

CDR3 protein: CASSPRESGANVLTF. The CDR3 nucleotides read TGTGCCAGCAGCCCCAGGGAATCTGGGGCCAACGTCCTGACTTTC. The rearrangement joins TRBV7-9 to TRBJ2-6; D might be TRBD1 (5 bases). The CDR3 runs to 15 residues. The V gene lost 5 bases and the J gene lost 1 base, with 9 bases spanning the gap. Germline V gene lookup returns CDR1 SEHNR and CDR2 FQNEAQ (reference sequence).